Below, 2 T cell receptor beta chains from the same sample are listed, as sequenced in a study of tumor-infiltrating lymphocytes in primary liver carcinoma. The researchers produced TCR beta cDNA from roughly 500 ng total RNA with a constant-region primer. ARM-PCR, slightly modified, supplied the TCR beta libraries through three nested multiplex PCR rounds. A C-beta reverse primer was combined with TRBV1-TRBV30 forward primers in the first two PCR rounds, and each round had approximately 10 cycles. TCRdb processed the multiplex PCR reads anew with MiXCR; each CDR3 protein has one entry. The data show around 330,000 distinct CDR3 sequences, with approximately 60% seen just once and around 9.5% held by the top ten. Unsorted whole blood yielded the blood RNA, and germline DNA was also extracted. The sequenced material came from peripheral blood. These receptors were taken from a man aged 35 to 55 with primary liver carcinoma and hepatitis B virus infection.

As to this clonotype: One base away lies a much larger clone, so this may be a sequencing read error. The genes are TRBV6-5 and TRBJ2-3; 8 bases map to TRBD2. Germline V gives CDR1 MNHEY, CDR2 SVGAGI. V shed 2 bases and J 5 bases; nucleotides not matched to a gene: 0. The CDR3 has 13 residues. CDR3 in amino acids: CASSYAGGDTQYF. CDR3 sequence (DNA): TGTGCCAGCAGTTACGCGGGGGGAGATACGCAGTATTTT.

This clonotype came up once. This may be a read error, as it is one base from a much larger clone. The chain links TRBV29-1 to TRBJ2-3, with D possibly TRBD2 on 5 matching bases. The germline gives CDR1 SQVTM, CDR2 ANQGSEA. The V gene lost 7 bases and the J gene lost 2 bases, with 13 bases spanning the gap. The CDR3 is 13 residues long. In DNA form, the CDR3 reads TGCAGCGCCGCGGGCTGGTACACAGATACGCAGTATTTT. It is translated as CSAAGWYTDTQYF.